The rows below give T cell receptor beta chains drawn from one sample of a study of beta chain features in type 1 diabetes. Libraries were prepared by immunoSEQ multiplex PCR; TCRdb keeps only in-frame clonotypes and omits some of them. The data contain roughly 150,000 clones, 7.5% to 9.5% of them seen just once; the ten biggest clones take up 2% to 3%. The sample taken for sequencing was central memory CD4+ T cells from blood. The receptors stem from a woman aged 18-29 years in good health. Each CDR3 is given with its conserved first and last residue. Size values are once, few and many counts, or a class for expanded clones, and some rows have none.

v_call	j_call	clone_size	cdr3_aa
TRBV5-1	TRBJ2-7	NA	CASSLEQTGGEQYF
TRBV5-1	TRBJ2-7	NA	CASSFLRDTAYEQYF
TRBV4-1	TRBJ2-1	NA	CASSPRGSGGERYNEQFF
TRBV5-4	TRBJ2-2	few	CASSSGPGATGELFF
TRBV11-3	TRBJ2-1	few	CASSLEELARYNEQFF
TRBV18	TRBJ2-7	NA	CASSPQGEGYEQYF
TRBV7-9	TRBJ2-3	NA	CASSLRWGPTDTQYF
TRBV30	TRBJ2-7	NA	CAWSGTAPYEQYF
TRBV6-1	TRBJ2-6	few	CASSEGRQLSGANVLTF
TRBV30	TRBJ2-5	few	CAWSGQGGPQYF
TRBV14	TRBJ1-2	few	CASSPQQGTYGYTF
TRBV18	TRBJ1-3	NA	CASSQQGATGNTIYF
TRBV15	TRBJ2-3	few	CATSRSGTGGDTQYF
TRBV9	TRBJ2-3	NA	CASSVMAGQGVDTQYF
TRBV29-1	TRBJ1-2	NA	CSVEDSGQGDYTF
TRBV6-1	TRBJ1-2	few	CASSPREGPLGYTF
TRBV10-3	TRBJ2-7	many	CAISDVVSEQYF
TRBV5-1	TRBJ2-2	few	CASSTGTSGRNTGELFF
TRBV11-2	TRBJ2-3	NA	CASSSSGVSTDTQYF
TRBV9	TRBJ2-2	NA	CASSVGGLRTGELFF
TRBV7-2	TRBJ2-5	few	CASSLGQQETQYF